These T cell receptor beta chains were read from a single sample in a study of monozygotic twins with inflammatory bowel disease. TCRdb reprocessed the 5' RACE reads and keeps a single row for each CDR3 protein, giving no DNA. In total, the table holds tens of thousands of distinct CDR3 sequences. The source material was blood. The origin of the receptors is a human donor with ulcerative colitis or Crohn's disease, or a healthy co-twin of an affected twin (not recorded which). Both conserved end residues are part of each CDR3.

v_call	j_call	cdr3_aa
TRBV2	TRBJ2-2	CASRTGRTGELFF
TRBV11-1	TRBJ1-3	CASSLLPQVQSSGNTIYF
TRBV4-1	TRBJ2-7	CASSHGLPGQGMVSYEQYF
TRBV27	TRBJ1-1	CASSPSTGEYTEAFF
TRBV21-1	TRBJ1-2	CPFREDYGYTF
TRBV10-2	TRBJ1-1	CASSETGTGNTEAFF
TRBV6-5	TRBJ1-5	CASSYSSSSVQPQHF
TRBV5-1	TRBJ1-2	CASSLRLANYGYTF
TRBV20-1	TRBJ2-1	CSANRVPGNEQFF
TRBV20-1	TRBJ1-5	CSARGTGYSNQPQHF
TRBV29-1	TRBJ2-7	CSALSIYGQYF
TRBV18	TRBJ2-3	CASLQSGSDTQYF
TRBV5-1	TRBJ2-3	CASSPGVAGDTDTQYF
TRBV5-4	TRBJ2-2	CASSLTLAGVHTGELFF
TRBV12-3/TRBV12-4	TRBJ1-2	CASSLGSGQRNYGYTF
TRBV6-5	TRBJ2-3	CASSYTVPVTDTQYF
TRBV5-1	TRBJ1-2	CASRGIGGHYGYTF
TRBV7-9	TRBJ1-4	CASSLGGGSEKLFF
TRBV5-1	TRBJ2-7	CASRAEVGEQYF
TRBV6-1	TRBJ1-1	CASSERFGQLNTEAFF
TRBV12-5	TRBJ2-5	CASGLVPSGGLGWLYF
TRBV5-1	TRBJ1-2	CASSPRDPGYTF
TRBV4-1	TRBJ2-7	CASSLGLQGIGEQYF
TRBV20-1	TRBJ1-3	CSAARGNTIYF
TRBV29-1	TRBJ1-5	CSVGEGVREPQHF
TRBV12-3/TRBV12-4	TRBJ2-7	CASSLQGVKIYEQYF
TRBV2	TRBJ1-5	CASSVRQAGNQPQHF
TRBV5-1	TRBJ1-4	CASSAGTPNEKLFF
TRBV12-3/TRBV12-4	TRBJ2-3	CASSSLGGADTQYF
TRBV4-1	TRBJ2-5	CASSQDRAGGYQETQYF
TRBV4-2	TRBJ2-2	CASSPTRTGAGELFF
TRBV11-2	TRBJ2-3	CASSNWDSTDTQYF
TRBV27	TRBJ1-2	CASSLIGGAWYGYTF
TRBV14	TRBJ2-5	CASSTKIQETQYF
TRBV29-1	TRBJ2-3	CSVEQGTDTQYF
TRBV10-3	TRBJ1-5	CAISEHGSTTSPRPQHF
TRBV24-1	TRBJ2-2	CATSDRVMSGDHNTGELFF
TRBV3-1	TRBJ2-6	CASSHQPSGANVLTF